The 27 T cell receptor beta chains in this list originate from one sample, sequenced in a study of blood T cell repertoires in COVID-19. This table comes from immunoSEQ multiplex PCR, and its TCRdb copy is limited to in-frame clones, with some not included. The sample holds fewer than 200,000 clones, 65% to 80% seen once. Source material: peripheral blood. The origin of the receptors is a man aged 60 to 75 with acute or convalescent COVID-19.

The gene calls are TRBV7-3 and TRBJ2-5; 10 bases line up with TRBD2. Unmatched junction bases numbered 6, after V lost 3 bases and J lost 2 bases. The germline CDR1 and CDR2 sequences are SGHTA and FQGTGA. The CDR3 loop spans 16 amino acids. This CDR3 is CASSFLGTSVQETQYF. In nucleotides, the CDR3 is TGTGCCAGCAGCTTTTTGGGGACTAGCGTACAAGAGACCCAGTACTTC.

The chain links TRBV29-1 to TRBJ2-1; tentatively, D is TRBD2 (5 bases). V lost 4 bases to trimming and J lost 2 bases, with 9 bases between them. Germline V gene lookup returns CDR1 SQVTM and CDR2 ANQGSEA. The CDR3 contains 13 residues. CDR3 coding DNA: TGCAGCGTTGCCGGGGATACCTACAATGAGCAGTTCTTC. This gives the protein CSVAGDTYNEQFF.

The V and J genes are TRBV18 and TRBJ2-3; tentatively, D is TRBD2 (6 bases). Germline-derived CDR1 and CDR2 are KGHSH and LQKENI. The CDR3 is 15 amino acids. Trimming removed 2 bases from V and 5 bases from J, with 14 bases in between. The CDR3 DNA is TGTGCCAGCTCACCAGTAGGCGGGGCGGGAGATACGCAGTATTTT. Translated: CASSPVGGAGDTQYF.

The chain joins TRBV5-1 to TRBJ2-7; 10 nucleotides match TRBD1. V trimming: 6 bases; J trimming: 4 bases; junction bases outside the gene matches: 7. The CDR3 is made up of 14 amino acids. Germline CDR1 SGHRS, CDR2 YFSETQ. CDR3 nucleotides: TGCGCCAGCAATACCGGGACAGGGGAGTACGAGCAGTACTTC. Translation gives CASNTGTGEYEQYF. Complete variable domain (other parts from reference TRBV5-1 and TRBJ2-7): KAGVTQTPRYLIKTRGQQVTLSCSPISGHRSVSWYQQTPGQGLQFLFEYFSETQRNKGNFPGRFSGRQFSNSRSEMNVSTLELGDSALYLCASNTGTGEYEQYFGPGTRLTVT.

This clone was recorded once. V gene TRBV25-1 combines with J gene TRBJ2-1; D might be TRBD1 (6 bases). The germline V gene encodes CDR1 MGHDK and CDR2 SYGVNS. The CDR3 has 12 amino acids. Between the trimmed V and J ends, which lost 8 bases and 8 bases, there was a span of 13 bases. As DNA, the CDR3 is TGTGCCAGCGGTTACAGGGACCATGAGCAGTTCTTC. Translated: CASGYRDHEQFF. Full variable domain (rest looked up from reference TRBV25-1 and TRBJ2-1): EADIYQTPRYLVIGTGKKITLECSQTMGHDKMYWYQQDPGMELHLIHYSYGVNSTEKGDLSSESTVSRIRTEHFPLTLESARPSHTSQYLCASGYRDHEQFFGPGTRLTVL.

The gene calls are TRBV19 and TRBJ1-2, with unresolved D. The CDR3 totals 17 residues. Germline V CDR1 and CDR2: LNHDA, SQIVND (reference sequence). Between the trimmed V and J ends, which lost 4 bases and 3 bases, there was a span of 21 bases. DNA of the CDR3: TGTGCCAGTAGTAACCCCCAATTAGCCTTCGGATACTATGGCTACACCTTC. Its protein is CASSNPQLAFGYYGYTF. Drawing the rest from reference TRBV19 and TRBJ1-2, the complete variable domain is DGGITQSPKYLFRKEGQNVTLSCEQNLNHDAMYWYRQDPGQGLRLIYYSQIVNDFQKGDIAEGYSVSREKKESFPLTVTSAQKNPTAFYLCASSNPQLAFGYYGYTFGSGTRLTVV.

V is TRBV5-6 and J is TRBJ2-7, with D possibly being TRBD1 (6 bases). From germline, CDR1 is SGHDT and CDR2 YYEEEE. The V and J ends lost 3 bases and 0 bases respectively, with 10 bases between them. The CDR3 has 14 amino acids. In DNA form, the CDR3 reads TGTGCCAGCAGCTCGGACAGAATCTCCTACGAGCAGTACTTC. This gives the protein CASSSDRISYEQYF.

A single count supports this clone. This chain connects TRBV29-1 to TRBJ2-1, with TRBD1 matching over 7 bases. J was trimmed by 11 bases and V by 0 bases; bases with no gene match: 4. This CDR3 is 12 amino acids long. Germline V gives CDR1 SQVTM, CDR2 ANQGSEA. The CDR3 spells CSVEEQGRKQFF. The CDR3 DNA follows: TGCAGCGTTGAAGAACAGGGGCGGAAGCAGTTCTTC.

The chain links TRBV11-1 to TRBJ2-3; 8 positions agree with TRBD2. Germline trimming cut 3 bases from V and 0 bases from J; bases unmatched to any gene: 2. Per germline, CDR1 SGHAT and CDR2 FQDESV (reference sequence). The CDR3 length is 15 residues. This chain's CDR3 is CASSFTGGSTDTQYF. In DNA, the CDR3 is TGTGCCAGCAGCTTCACGGGGGGGAGCACAGATACGCAGTATTTT.

The genes are TRBV10-3 and TRBJ2-5, with TRBD2 identical over 8 bases. J lost 5 bases, V lost 6 bases, and 8 bases had no gene match. This CDR3 comprises 14 residues. Germline V gene data show CDR1 as ENHRY and CDR2 as SYGVKD. The CDR3 DNA is TGTGCCATCAGCACTAGCGGATCGGGGGAGACCCAGTACTTC. It yields the protein CAISTSGSGETQYF.

This chain uses TRBV7-8 with TRBJ2-2, with 8 bases aligning to TRBD2. The CDR3 covers 17 residues. Germline CDR1 reads SGHVS; CDR2 reads FQNEAQ. The J segment lost 0 bases and the V segment lost 5 bases, leaving 8 bases of the junction unmatched. Here the CDR3 DNA reads TGTGCCAGCAGCCCTCTGGAGGGACTAGCGAACACCGGGGAGCTGTTTTTT. It yields the protein CASSPLEGLANTGELFF.

This clone is a singleton in its sample. The chain couples TRBV30 to TRBJ1-1, with a tentative D call TRBD1 (5 bases). Trimming took off 3 bases at V and 2 bases at J, with 10 bases between the two ends. CDR3 length: 13 amino acids. Germline-derived CDR1 and CDR2 are GTSNPN and SVGIG (reference sequence). The DNA for the CDR3 is TGTGCCTGGAGCAATGACAGAAACACTGAAGCTTTCTTT. Amino acid sequence: CAWSNDRNTEAFF.

The rearrangement joins TRBV9 to TRBJ1-4; 8 bases align to TRBD1. This CDR3 spans 14 amino acids. Trimming at V came to 0 bases and at J to 7 bases, leaving 2 bases not matched to a gene. The germline V gene has CDR1 SGDLS and CDR2 YYNGEE. The CDR3 reads CASSVGDRTEKLFF. CDR3 nucleotides: TGTGCCAGCAGCGTAGGGGACAGGACTGAAAAACTGTTTTTT.

The chain couples TRBV2 to TRBJ2-2, with 7 nucleotides matching TRBD1. Losses at the gene ends were 2 bases for V and 1 base for J; bases not matched to a gene: 4. CDR3 size: 16 residues. CDR1 and CDR2 from the germline V gene are SNHLY and FYNNEI. The CDR3 DNA is TGTGCCAGCAGTGAAAAGAGGACAGGGAACACCGGGGAGCTGTTTTTT. This gives the protein CASSEKRTGNTGELFF.

The chain employs TRBV28 and TRBJ2-3; the match to TRBD1 covers 7 bases. V shed 9 bases, J shed 0 bases, and the junction held 6 bases outside the gene matches. Germline CDR1 and CDR2: MDHEN and SYDVKM. The CDR3 totals 14 residues. The CDR3 here is CASVSGGSTDTQYF. Written as DNA, the CDR3 is TGTGCCAGTGTCTCAGGGGGAAGCACAGATACGCAGTATTTT.

This chain uses TRBV19 with TRBJ2-7; 14 bases are shared with TRBD2. CDR1 and CDR2 from the germline V gene are LNHDA and SQIVND (reference sequence). Trimming at V came to 8 bases and at J to 4 bases, leaving 7 bases not matched to a gene. This CDR3 is built from 15 residues. CDR3 nucleotide sequence: TGTGCCAGTGGGGGACTAGCGGGGGACCCATACGAGCAGTACTTC. It translates to CASGGLAGDPYEQYF.

The CDR3 loop reads CASSYSTVGDREDNEQFF. The CDR3 DNA is TGTGCCAGCAGTTACTCGACGGTGGGGGACAGGGAAGACAATGAGCAGTTCTTC. This chain connects TRBV6-2 or TRBV6-3 to TRBJ2-1, with 9 bases identical to TRBD1. This CDR3 is built from 18 residues. Trimming cost V 0 bases and J 5 bases; bases outside gene matches: 11. Per the germline V gene, CDR1 is MNHEY and CDR2 is SVGEGT.

The chain uses TRBV27 and TRBJ2-1, with TRBD2 identical over 9 bases. Germline CDR1 MNHEY, CDR2 SMNVEV (reference sequence). V lost 6 bases and J lost 6; bases outside the gene matches: 9. The CDR3 is made up of 15 amino acids. As DNA, the CDR3 is TGTGCCAGCAGCCCCGTGCGGGGGGGGATCAATGAGCAGTTCTTC. Its translation: CASSPVRGGINEQFF.

This chain connects TRBV20-1 to TRBJ1-1; no reliable D call. V was cut by 1 base and J by 4 bases, with 4 bases left in between. Germline V gives CDR1 DFQATT, CDR2 SNEGSKA (reference sequence). The CDR3 length is 11 residues. The CDR3 DNA follows: TGCAGTGCTAGAGGGGCCACTGAAGCTTTCTTT. Translation: CSARGATEAFF.

The chain combines TRBV5-8 with TRBJ1-5, with 12 bases identical to TRBD1. The germline V gene has CDR1 SGHTS and CDR2 YDEGEE. The CDR3 runs to 18 residues. V dropped 4 bases and J dropped 4; count of bases not matched to a gene: 12. CDR3 bases: TGTGCCAGCAGCCTCCGGGACAGGGGGCTAGAATGGAATCAGCCCCAGCATTTT. The encoded protein is CASSLRDRGLEWNQPQHF.

The chain recombines TRBV30 with TRBJ1-2; 11 bases match TRBD1. The CDR3 loop spans 18 amino acids. The trim removed 1 base at V and 4 bases at J, leaving 14 bases unmatched. In germline, CDR1 is GTSNPN, CDR2 SVGIG (reference sequence). The CDR3 nucleotides read TGTGCCTGGAGTGCCCCGGGACAGGGGGTTCTCAACCTCTATGGCTACACCTTC. Its protein product is CAWSAPGQGVLNLYGYTF.

This chain joins TRBV4-1 and TRBJ1-1, with D unresolved. The CDR3 is 14 amino acids. Trimming took 1 base from V and 11 from J, leaving 17 bases between them. Germline CDR1 is MGHRA and CDR2 is YSYEKL. CDR3 sequence (DNA): TGCGCCAGCAGCCAAGCGTTGGAGGCGGTTTGGGCTTTCTTT. Translation: CASSQALEAVWAFF.

The count of this clone is one. The chain uses TRBV7-9 and TRBJ2-3; 9 nucleotides align to TRBD2. Looked up from germline, CDR1 is SEHNR and CDR2 is FQNEAQ (reference sequence). This CDR3 has 16 residues. V gave up 1 base and J gave up 2 bases; unmatched junction bases: 4. The CDR3 protein is CASSLVGGGATDTQYF. The CDR3 nucleotides read TGTGCCAGCAGCTTAGTAGGCGGGGGGGCCACAGATACGCAGTATTTT.

The chain joins TRBV6-5 to TRBJ2-1; maybe TRBD1 (6 bases). The germline V gene encodes CDR1 MNHEY and CDR2 SVGAGI. The CDR3 is 15 residues long. Trimming took 5 bases from V and 9 from J, leaving 20 bases between them. CDR3 nucleotides: TGTGCCAGCAGTCCGGTCAGATATGCAGGGGTTGAGCAGTTCTTC. As protein: CASSPVRYAGVEQFF.

The sample holds one count of this clone. The CDR3: CASSSRQGAYNEQFF. For the CDR3, the DNA is TGTGCCAGCAGCTCGCGACAGGGAGCTTACAATGAGCAGTTCTTC. The V call is TRBV5-4, the J call TRBJ2-1; 7 nucleotides agree with TRBD1. CDR3 length: 15 residues. V lost 3 bases to trimming and J lost 4 bases; unmatched junction nucleotides: 7. Looked up from germline, CDR1 is SGHNT and CDR2 is YYREEE (reference sequence).

The genes are TRBV19 and TRBJ2-4, with D unresolved. This CDR3 has 14 amino acids. Germline assignment: CDR1 LNHDA and CDR2 SQIVND (reference sequence). With 5 bases removed from V and 0 bases from J, the gap between germline ends came to 8 bases. CDR3 residues: CASSQAVAKNIQYF. The CDR3 nucleotides are TGTGCCAGTAGTCAGGCAGTAGCCAAAAACATTCAGTACTTC.

The rearrangement uses TRBV11-2 and TRBJ2-7, with D tentatively TRBD1 (6 bases). V lost 5 bases, J lost 4 bases, and 15 bases lay in between. The CDR3 length is 14 residues. Germline CDR1 and CDR2: SGHAT and FQNNGV. The CDR3 region is CASSDNRVLYEQYF. The CDR3 DNA reads TGTGCCAGCAGCGATAACAGGGTATTATACGAGCAGTACTTC.